The clone carrying this TCR beta chain was picked up many times. Antigen: not known. The record originates from a study of T cell repertoires in cytomegalovirus infection. Study-level information: From public TCR beta signatures came an indication of both CMV infection and matching HLA type. Study conclusions and caveats: Identification of carriers of CMV plus the relevant HLA was achieved through cumulative public TCR beta family frequency.

TCRdb re-analysed the reads in MiXCR, keeping a single row per CDR3 protein. The sample includes around 74,000 distinct CDR3 sequences, 3.7% of them seen just once. Germline CDR1 MNHNY, CDR2 SVGAGI (reference sequence). The length of the CDR3 is 17 residues. J gave up 4 bases and V 0 bases, and 6 bases lay outside the gene matches. This TCR was sampled from a human donor in good health (CMV status not recorded). Some clones in this sample may be carry-over from other donors' samples. The rearrangement links TRBV6-6 to TRBJ2-7, with 13 nucleotides matching TRBD2. Material for sequencing was PBMCs. The CDR3 protein is CASSYSGTSGVYYEQYF. CDR3 in DNA: TGTGCCAGCAGTTACTCGGGGACTAGCGGGGTTTATTACGAGCAGTACTTC.